This is a list of T cell receptor beta chains from one sample in a study of T-cell reconstitution after alpha-beta-depleted transplantation in children. One entry per CDR3 protein, called by TCRdb with MiXCR from the PCR reads. In the table there are around 480,000 distinct CDR3 sequences, 32% of which are singletons. The source was PBMCs from the stem cell graft donor, collected from the stem cell graft. These receptor sequences come from a human donor who donated a stem cell graft to a child with aplastic anemia. Each CDR3 is given with its conserved first and last residue. D genes are given only for firm matches. Only some rows state a clone size, as once, few, many or a class for expanded clones.

clone_size j_call v_call d_call cdr3_aa cdr3_nt
NA TRBJ1-2 TRBV20-1 NA CSARDPYGYTF TGCAGTGCTAGAGATCCCTATGGCTACACCTTC
few TRBJ1-1 TRBV5-1 NA CASMRGRNTEAFF TGCGCCAGCATGAGGGGACGCAACACTGAAGCTTTCTTT
NA TRBJ2-2 TRBV20-1 TRBD1 CSARLTGFTGELFF TGCAGTGCTAGACTGACAGGGTTCACCGGGGAGCTGTTTTTT
NA TRBJ2-5 TRBV30 TRBD1 CAWRGRTARGLETQYF TGTGCCTGGAGGGGCCGGACTGCGAGGGGGCTAGAGACCCAGTACTTC
NA TRBJ1-1 TRBV10-3 TRBD1 CAISGDRGTEAFF TGTGCCATCAGTGGGGACAGAGGTACTGAAGCTTTCTTT
NA TRBJ2-7 TRBV9 TRBD2 CASSQWAGASYEQYF TGTGCCAGCAGCCAATGGGCGGGAGCAAGCTACGAGCAGTACTTC
few TRBJ2-3 TRBV5-1 TRBD1 CASSAADRVNTQYF TGCGCCAGCAGCGCGGCGGACAGGGTGAATACGCAGTATTTT
NA TRBJ1-5 TRBV6-5 TRBD1 CASSYTRGSGQPQHF TGTGCCAGCAGTTACACCAGGGGGAGTGGGCAGCCCCAGCATTTT
few TRBJ1-4 TRBV6-1 NA CASSPGQLNEKLFF TGTGCCAGCAGTCCCGGACAGCTTAATGAAAAACTGTTTTTT
NA TRBJ2-1 TRBV30 TRBD2 CAWSKTGTSGLGEFF TGTGCCTGGAGCAAAACCGGGACTAGCGGGTTGGGGGAGTTCTTC
few TRBJ1-5 TRBV6-2/TRBV6-3 NA CASSGRGTRGNQPQHF TGTGCCAGCAGTGGGAGGGGAACACGGGGCAATCAGCCCCAGCATTTT
NA TRBJ1-4 TRBV12-3/TRBV12-4 NA CASSDPTGYKLFF TGTGCCAGCAGCGACCCGACGGGCTACAAACTGTTTTTT
NA TRBJ2-2 TRBV6-1 TRBD2 CASGGTGGANTGELFF TGTGCCAGCGGGGGTACGGGGGGAGCCAACACCGGGGAGCTGTTTTTT
NA TRBJ1-2 TRBV21-1 NA CASSKVSGGANYGYTF TGTGCCAGCAGCAAAGTTTCAGGGGGGGCTAACTATGGCTACACCTTC
NA TRBJ1-1 TRBV6-5 NA CASSYSLRQGNTEAFF TGTGCCAGCAGTTACTCGCTTCGGCAAGGCAACACTGAAGCTTTCTTT
NA TRBJ2-2 TRBV6-5 NA CASSYSRGGGTGELFF TGTGCCAGCAGTTACTCGAGGGGAGGCGGCACCGGGGAGCTGTTTTTT
NA TRBJ2-1 TRBV20-1 NA CSARVHEGSSYNEQFF TGCAGTGCTAGAGTTCATGAGGGGAGCTCCTACAATGAGCAGTTCTTC
few TRBJ1-6 TRBV4-3 NA CASSQGGGASPLHF TGCGCCAGCAGCCAAGGTGGGGGGGCATCACCCCTCCACTTT
NA TRBJ2-6 TRBV10-3 NA CAIMGPGLNSGANVLTF TGTGCCATCATGGGTCCGGGACTGAACTCTGGGGCCAACGTCCTGACTTTC
few TRBJ2-7 TRBV18 TRBD1 CASSLGQDDIYEQYF TGTGCCAGCTCACTGGGACAGGACGATATCTACGAGCAGTACTTC
NA TRBJ1-5 TRBV20-1 NA CSAQQARQPQHF TGCAGTGCTCAGCAGGCACGGCAGCCCCAGCATTTT
few TRBJ2-3 TRBV20-1 NA CSARGAGTNILDTQYF TGCAGTGCTAGAGGAGCCGGGACAAACATCTTAGATACGCAGTATTTT
NA TRBJ1-4 TRBV27 NA CASSGRTVNEKLFF TGTGCCAGCAGTGGGCGGACTGTGAATGAAAAACTGTTTTTT
NA TRBJ2-3 TRBV5-1 NA CASSLGGTHNTDTQYF TGCGCCAGCAGCTTGGGGGGGACTCACAACACAGATACGCAGTATTTT
few TRBJ2-7 TRBV28 NA CASSFFRSSPYEQYF TGTGCCAGCAGTTTTTTTCGGTCGTCCCCCTACGAGCAGTACTTC
NA TRBJ1-4 TRBV5-1 NA CASSFQPLTGREKLFF TGCGCCAGCAGCTTTCAACCACTGACAGGCAGGGAAAAACTGTTTTTT
once TRBJ2-3 TRBV4-3 TRBD2 CASSQWVSGLAGEDTQYF TGCGCCAGCAGCCAATGGGTTTCGGGACTAGCGGGAGAAGATACGCAGTATTTT
NA TRBJ1-1 TRBV6-1 NA CASSDPAGLRTEAFF TGTGCCAGCAGTGACCCCGCCGGGCTTCGCACTGAAGCTTTCTTT
NA TRBJ2-4 TRBV6-1 NA CASSVSGARNIQYF TGTGCCAGCAGTGTATCAGGGGCTAGAAACATTCAGTACTTC
few TRBJ2-3 TRBV6-2/TRBV6-3 NA CASGRTDTQYF TGTGCCAGCGGCAGGACAGATACGCAGTATTTT
few TRBJ1-2 TRBV24-1 NA CATSREGNYGYTF TGTGCCACCAGTCGGGAAGGGAACTATGGCTACACCTTC
NA TRBJ2-1 TRBV9 TRBD1 CASSPWTGYNEQFF TGTGCCAGCAGCCCATGGACAGGCTACAATGAGCAGTTCTTC
few TRBJ1-1 TRBV19 NA CASSPTAQSTTEAFF TGTGCCAGTAGTCCCACCGCCCAATCCACCACTGAAGCTTTCTTT